The following is a T cell receptor beta chain sequence with its context. In the authors' methods: Amplified reference gene primers provided the basis for estimating nucleated cell counts. Method: immunoSEQ multiplex PCR; TCRdb's copy keeps in-frame clones and lacks some. The V and J calls and clone size are taken from that table; D and trimming were inferred from the DNA. The sample carries approximately 110,000 clones, 92% recorded once. Followed over time, Seattle patients had been enrolled while infection was active. The sample comes from a study of blood T cell repertoires in COVID-19. Study-wide background: From T cells, B-cell-depleted T cells, or PBMCs came the material, which was cDNA or gDNA.

The germline V and J ends were trimmed by 5 bases and 1 base, with 13 bases remaining between them. Germline V gene data show CDR1 as SGHRS and CDR2 as YFSETQ. The CDR3 runs to 16 residues. The sample was peripheral blood. The receptor comes from a man in his fifties with COVID-19, enrolled during active disease. V gene TRBV5-1 combines with J gene TRBJ2-6; D not certain. For the CDR3, the DNA is TGCGCCAGCAGAGGAGCAGTAGCATCTGGGGCCAACGTCCTGACTTTC. This sequence encodes CASRGAVASGANVLTF.